The rows below give T cell receptor beta chains drawn from one sample of a study of beta chain features in type 1 diabetes. Sequenced by immunoSEQ multiplex PCR; TCRdb stores in-frame clones only, minus some. The sample records roughly 250,000 clones, around 21% being singletons. Input material: naive CD4+ T cells from blood. All receptors derive from a woman aged 35 to 49 with type 1 diabetes. CDR3s include the opening cysteine and the closing phenylalanine or tryptophan. A D gene is named only where the DNA matches it firmly. Clone size appears in some rows only: once, few, many, or a class for an expanded clone.

J | V | size | D | length | CDR3 | DNA
TRBJ1-4 | TRBV29-1 | - | TRBD1 | 14 | CSVVPGQGNEKLFF | TGCAGCGTTGTTCCGGGACAGGGGAATGAAAAACTGTTTTTT
TRBJ2-3 | TRBV29-1 | - | - | 14 | CSVGGGGITDTQYF | TGCAGCGTTGGTGGGGGAGGTATTACAGATACGCAGTATTTT
TRBJ2-1 | TRBV4-3 | few | TRBD2 | 16 | CASSQDVKRERNEQFF | TGCGCCAGCAGCCAAGATGTAAAGCGGGAGAGGAATGAGCAGTTCTTC
TRBJ1-5 | TRBV2 | few | - | 14 | CASRRMAEGQPQHF | TGTGCCAGCAGGAGGATGGCAGAGGGACAGCCCCAGCATTTT
TRBJ2-7 | TRBV6-5 | - | - | 13 | CASSPFTRGEQYF | TGTGCCAGCAGTCCCTTCACCAGGGGCGAGCAGTACTTC
TRBJ2-2 | TRBV29-1 | - | - | 10 | CSVDAGELFF | TGCAGCGTTGACGCCGGGGAGCTGTTTTTT
TRBJ2-5 | TRBV18 | few | - | 13 | CASSPNSQETQYF | TGTGCCAGCTCACCGAACAGTCAAGAGACCCAGTACTTC
TRBJ1-6 | TRBV4-2 | few | TRBD1 | 13 | CASSPDRVSSLHF | TGTGCCAGCAGCCCAGACAGGGTCTCGTCCCTCCACTTT
TRBJ2-2 | TRBV2 | - | - | 14 | CASSEQAQVGELFF | TGTGCCAGCAGTGAACAGGCCCAGGTCGGGGAGCTGTTTTTT
TRBJ1-1 | TRBV7-9 | few | - | 11 | CASSLGLEAFF | TGTGCCAGCAGCTTGGGACTGGAAGCTTTCTTT
TRBJ1-1 | TRBV29-1 | - | - | 14 | CSVFGTGPNTEAFF | TGCAGCGTCTTCGGTACAGGGCCGAACACTGAAGCTTTCTTT
TRBJ2-2 | TRBV7-9 | - | - | 16 | CASSLVDLASTGELFF | TGTGCCAGCAGCTTAGTGGACCTAGCCAGCACCGGGGAGCTGTTTTTT
TRBJ1-5 | TRBV2 | few | TRBD1 | 15 | CASSVDRGYGQPQHF | TGTGCCAGCAGTGTGGACAGGGGATACGGTCAGCCCCAGCATTTT
TRBJ2-2 | TRBV4-1 | few | - | 14 | CASRARVSVGELFF | TGCGCCAGCAGGGCCAGGGTTTCTGTCGGGGAGCTGTTTTTT
TRBJ2-2 | TRBV4-3 | few | TRBD1 | 15 | CASSQRTGSTGELFF | TGCGCCAGCAGCCAAAGGACAGGATCTACCGGGGAGCTGTTTTTT
TRBJ2-1 | TRBV20-1 | - | - | 11 | CSASTSNEQFF | TGCAGTGCTAGCACTAGCAATGAGCAGTTCTTC
TRBJ1-5 | TRBV6-5 | few | - | 13 | CASCRRGNQPQHF | TGTGCCAGCTGCCGAAGAGGCAATCAGCCCCAGCATTTT
TRBJ1-4 | TRBV30 | - | - | 14 | CAWSSGHRNEKLFF | TGTGCCTGGAGTTCTGGACACCGGAATGAAAAACTGTTTTTT
TRBJ1-6 | TRBV27 | - | - | 16 | CASSPRTQMPNSPLHF | TGTGCCAGCAGTCCCAGGACACAGATGCCTAATTCACCCCTCCACTTT
TRBJ1-1 | TRBV15 | few | TRBD1 | 13 | CATSRDGTAMAFF | TGTGCCACCAGCAGAGATGGGACAGCCATGGCTTTCTTT
TRBJ2-3 | TRBV9 | - | - | 14 | CASSVLSLEDTQYF | TGTGCCAGCAGCGTTCTTTCGTTGGAGGATACGCAGTATTTT
TRBJ2-5 | TRBV7-2 | - | TRBD2 | 14 | CASTLTSGTETQYF | TGTGCCAGCACCTTGACTAGCGGGACGGAGACCCAGTACTTC
TRBJ1-2 | TRBV29-1 | few | - | 11 | CSAGEGNGYTF | TGCAGCGCCGGGGAGGGGAATGGCTACACCTTC
TRBJ2-2 | TRBV28 | - | TRBD1 | 15 | CASRAGTGVTGELFF | TGTGCCAGCAGAGCCGGGACAGGGGTCACCGGGGAGCTGTTTTTT
TRBJ1-1 | TRBV29-1 | - | TRBD1 | 12 | CSGTGTATEAFF | TGCAGCGGAACAGGGACAGCCACTGAAGCTTTCTTT